This is a list of T cell receptor beta chains from one sample in a study of CD8+ T cells in alopecia areata. TCRdb keeps only in-frame clones here, not all; method: immunoSEQ multiplex PCR. The sample includes 130,000 or so clones, 85% to 90% of them seen just once. Specimen: CD8+ T cells sorted from blood, collected at week 4, from a patient treated with tofacitinib. These receptor sequences come from a human donor with alopecia areata. CDR3s include the opening cysteine and the closing phenylalanine or tryptophan. A D gene is named only where the DNA matches it firmly. The size of a clone is reported for some rows only, either as once, few or many, or as a class for expanded clones.

v_call	d_call	clone_size	j_call	cdr3_aa	cdr3_nt
TRBV15	-	-	TRBJ1-2	CATSRGYGYTF	TGTGCCACCAGCAGAGGATACGGCTACACCTTC
TRBV4-2	TRBD2	few	TRBJ2-7	CASSQAPSGRPSEQYF	TGTGCCAGCAGCCAGGCTCCTAGCGGGAGGCCTTCCGAGCAGTACTTC
TRBV12-5	-	-	TRBJ2-1	CASGGGNEQFF	TGTGCTAGTGGGGGCGGAAATGAGCAGTTCTTC
TRBV2	TRBD1	-	TRBJ2-7	CASSEYGTGPYEQYF	TGTGCCAGCAGTGAATACGGGACAGGGCCCTACGAGCAGTACTTC
TRBV11-2	-	-	TRBJ1-5	CASSLGRHSNQPQHF	TGTGCCAGCAGCTTAGGGCGGCATAGCAATCAGCCCCAGCATTTT
TRBV4-1	TRBD1	few	TRBJ2-7	CASSLITGDSYEQYF	TGCGCCAGCAGCCTTATAACAGGGGACTCCTACGAGCAGTACTTC
TRBV9	-	-	TRBJ1-1	CASSAADTYTEAFF	TGTGCCAGCAGCGCCGCGGACACCTACACTGAAGCTTTCTTT
TRBV7-9	-	-	TRBJ2-1	CANSRVDYNEQFF	TGTGCCAACTCCAGGGTCGACTACAATGAGCAGTTCTTC
TRBV5-4	TRBD2	-	TRBJ2-3	CASSLGTSGTDTQYF	TGTGCCAGCAGCTTGGGGACTAGCGGCACAGATACGCAGTATTTT
TRBV29-1	-	-	TRBJ2-5	CSVEDRVQGRETQYF	TGCAGCGTTGAAGATAGGGTGCAGGGGCGGGAGACCCAGTACTTC
TRBV5-6	-	-	TRBJ1-2	CASSPLPYNYGYTF	TGTGCCAGCAGCCCTCTACCCTATAACTATGGCTACACCTTC
TRBV11-2	TRBD1	-	TRBJ2-6	CASSPDGTGRSGANVLTF	TGTGCCAGCAGCCCAGACGGGACAGGGAGATCTGGGGCCAACGTCCTGACTTTC
TRBV11-2	-	-	TRBJ2-3	CASSHRGVPTKLTDTQYF	TGTGCCAGCAGCCACCGTGGGGTACCCACTAAACTCACAGATACGCAGTATTTT
TRBV4-2	-	-	TRBJ2-7	CASSQGGRGRYEQYF	TGTGCCAGCAGCCAAGGGGGGAGGGGGCGGTACGAGCAGTACTTC
TRBV4-1	-	-	TRBJ2-1	CASSYGGGRAVDEQFF	TGCGCCAGCAGTTACGGTGGAGGAAGGGCGGTCGATGAGCAGTTCTTC
TRBV2	-	-	TRBJ2-7	CASIFLPNGQYF	TGTGCCAGCATCTTCCTACCGAACGGGCAGTACTTC
TRBV30	-	-	TRBJ2-7	CAWKPRGFYEQYF	TGTGCCTGGAAACCCAGGGGTTTCTACGAGCAGTACTTC
TRBV7-6	-	-	TRBJ2-3	CASSSRDPTDTQYF	TGTGCCAGCAGCTCCCGGGACCCCACAGATACGCAGTATTTT
TRBV29-1	-	-	TRBJ2-7	CSVEDPLGGLDYEQYF	TGCAGCGTTGAAGACCCCTTAGGGGGGCTCGACTACGAGCAGTACTTC
TRBV27	TRBD2	-	TRBJ2-7	CASSPGGPYEQYF	TGTGCCAGCAGTCCGGGGGGGCCCTACGAGCAGTACTTC
TRBV9	-	-	TRBJ2-1	CASSVEAGAYNEQFF	TGTGCCAGCAGCGTAGAGGCAGGGGCTTACAATGAGCAGTTCTTC
TRBV6-5	-	many	TRBJ1-2	CASSYAGSNYGYTF	TGTGCCAGCAGTTACGCAGGGTCTAACTATGGCTACACCTTC
TRBV7-9	-	-	TRBJ2-7	CASSLSSYEQYF	TGTGCCAGCAGCCTCAGCTCCTACGAGCAGTACTTC
TRBV7-9	TRBD2	once	TRBJ2-3	CASSRLAGSTDTQYF	TGTGCCAGCAGCAGACTAGCGGGTTCCACAGATACGCAGTATTTT
TRBV29-1	-	-	TRBJ2-1	CSVPQFYNEQFF	TGCAGCGTTCCGCAGTTCTACAATGAGCAGTTCTTC
TRBV11-2	TRBD2	-	TRBJ2-1	CASSVPGTSGSNEQFF	TGTGCCAGCAGCGTACCCGGGACTAGCGGGAGTAATGAGCAGTTCTTC
TRBV6-5	TRBD1	-	TRBJ2-7	CASSTGTGYEQYF	TGTGCCAGCAGTACCGGGACAGGGTACGAGCAGTACTTC
TRBV4-1	TRBD1	few	TRBJ2-7	CASSQDPGTGGDEQYF	TGCGCCAGCAGCCAAGACCCCGGGACAGGGGGCGACGAGCAGTACTTC
TRBV7-9	TRBD1	-	TRBJ2-7	CASSFRDRGIYEQYF	TGTGCCAGCAGCTTCCGGGACAGGGGGATCTACGAGCAGTACTTC
TRBV29-1	TRBD1	-	TRBJ2-1	CSVVGTGGGSITYNEQFF	TGCAGCGTGGTAGGGACAGGGGGAGGCTCTATCACCTACAATGAGCAGTTCTTC
TRBV5-6	TRBD2	-	TRBJ2-7	CASSLGAGLAVYEQYF	TGTGCCAGCAGCTTGGGAGCGGGACTAGCGGTCTACGAGCAGTACTTC
TRBV27	-	-	TRBJ1-1	CASSWAATGEAFF	TGTGCCAGCAGTTGGGCGGCGACCGGTGAAGCTTTCTTT
TRBV29-1	TRBD2	once	TRBJ2-4	CSVEDPGGLAKNIQYF	TGCAGCGTTGAAGATCCGGGGGGATTGGCCAAAAACATTCAGTACTTC
TRBV29-1	-	-	TRBJ2-7	CSVVEESYEQYF	TGCAGCGTTGTAGAGGAATCCTACGAGCAGTACTTC
TRBV5-4	-	-	TRBJ1-1	CASGDTEAFF	TGTGCCAGCGGGGACACTGAAGCTTTCTTT
TRBV5-6	TRBD1	-	TRBJ2-7	CASSRLRTGPNYEQYF	TGTGCCAGCAGCCGGCTCCGGACAGGGCCAAACTACGAGCAGTACTTC
TRBV18	TRBD2	-	TRBJ2-1	CASSPPGTSSYNEQFF	TGTGCCAGCTCACCACCAGGGACTAGCTCCTACAATGAGCAGTTCTTC